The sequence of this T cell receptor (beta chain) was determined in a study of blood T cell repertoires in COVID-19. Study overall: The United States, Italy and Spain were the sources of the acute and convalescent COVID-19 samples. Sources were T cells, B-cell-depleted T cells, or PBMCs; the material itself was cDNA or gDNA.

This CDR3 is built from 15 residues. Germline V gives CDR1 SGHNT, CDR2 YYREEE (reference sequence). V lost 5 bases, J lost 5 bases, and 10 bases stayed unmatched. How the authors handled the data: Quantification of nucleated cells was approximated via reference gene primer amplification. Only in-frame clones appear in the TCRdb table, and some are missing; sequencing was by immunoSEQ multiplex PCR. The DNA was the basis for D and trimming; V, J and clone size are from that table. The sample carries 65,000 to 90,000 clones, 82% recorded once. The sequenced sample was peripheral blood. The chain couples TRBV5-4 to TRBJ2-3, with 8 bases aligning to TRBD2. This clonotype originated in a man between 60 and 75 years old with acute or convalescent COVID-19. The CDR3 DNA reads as TGTGCCAGCAGACCCCGCGGACTAGCTGGAGATACGCAGTATTTT. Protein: CASRPRGLAGDTQYF.